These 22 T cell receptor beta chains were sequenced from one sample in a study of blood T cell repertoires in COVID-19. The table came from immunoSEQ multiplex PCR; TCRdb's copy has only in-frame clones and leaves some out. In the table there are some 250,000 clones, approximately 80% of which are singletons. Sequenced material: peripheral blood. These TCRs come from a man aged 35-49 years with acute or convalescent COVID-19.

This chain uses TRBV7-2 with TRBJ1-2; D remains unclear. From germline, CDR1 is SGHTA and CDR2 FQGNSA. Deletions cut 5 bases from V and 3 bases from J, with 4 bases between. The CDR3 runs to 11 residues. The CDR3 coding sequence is TGTGCCAGCAGCCAATACTATGGCTACACCTTC. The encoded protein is CASSQYYGYTF. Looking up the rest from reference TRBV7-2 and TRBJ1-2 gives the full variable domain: GAGVSQSPSNKVTEKGKDVELRCDPISGHTALYWYRQSLGQGLEFLIYFQGNSAPDKSGLPSDRFSAERTGGSVSTLTIQRTQQEDSAVYLCASSQYYGYTFGSGTRLTVV.

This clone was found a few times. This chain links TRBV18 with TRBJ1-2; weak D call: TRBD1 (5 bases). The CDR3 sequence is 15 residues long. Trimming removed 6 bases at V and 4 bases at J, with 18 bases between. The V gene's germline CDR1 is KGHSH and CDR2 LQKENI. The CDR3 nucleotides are TGTGCCAGCTCCCCAACAGAGCAGGGTGGCTATGGCTACACCTTC. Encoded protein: CASSPTEQGGYGYTF. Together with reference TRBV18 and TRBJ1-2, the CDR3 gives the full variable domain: NAGVMQNPRHLVRRRGQEARLRCSPMKGHSHVYWYRQLPEEGLKFMVYLQKENIIDESGMPKERFSAEFPKEGPSILRIQQVVRGDSAAYFCASSPTEQGGYGYTFGSGTRLTVV.

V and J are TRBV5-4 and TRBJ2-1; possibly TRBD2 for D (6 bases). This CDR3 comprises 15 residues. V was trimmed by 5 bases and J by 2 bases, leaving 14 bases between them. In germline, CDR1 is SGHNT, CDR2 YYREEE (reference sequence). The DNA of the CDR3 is TGTGCCAGCAGTTTCGGGAGACCCACCTACAATGAGCAGTTCTTC. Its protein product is CASSFGRPTYNEQFF.

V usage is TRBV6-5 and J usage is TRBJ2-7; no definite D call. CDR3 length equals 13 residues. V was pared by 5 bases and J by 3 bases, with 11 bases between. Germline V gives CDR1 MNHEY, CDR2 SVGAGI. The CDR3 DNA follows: TGTGCCAGCAGTCTAGACCCGAGCTACGAGCAGTACTTC. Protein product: CASSLDPSYEQYF.

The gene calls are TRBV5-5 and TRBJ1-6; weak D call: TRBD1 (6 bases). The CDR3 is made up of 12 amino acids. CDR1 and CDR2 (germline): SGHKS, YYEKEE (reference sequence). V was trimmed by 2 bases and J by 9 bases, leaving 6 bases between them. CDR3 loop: CASSLQGSPLHF. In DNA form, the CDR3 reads TGTGCCAGCAGCTTACAGGGTTCACCCCTCCACTTT.

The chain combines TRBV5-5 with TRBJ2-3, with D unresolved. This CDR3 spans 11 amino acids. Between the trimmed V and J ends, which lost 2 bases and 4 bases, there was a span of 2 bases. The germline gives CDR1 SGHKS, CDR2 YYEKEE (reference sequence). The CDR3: CASSFADTQYF. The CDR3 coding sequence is TGTGCCAGCAGCTTCGCAGATACGCAGTATTTT.

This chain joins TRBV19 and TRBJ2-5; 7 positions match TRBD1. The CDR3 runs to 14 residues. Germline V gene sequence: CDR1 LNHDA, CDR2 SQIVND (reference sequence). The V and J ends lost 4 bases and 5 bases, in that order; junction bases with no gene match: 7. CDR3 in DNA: TGTGCCAGTAGTACGGGGACAGTCCGGGAGACCCAGTACTTC. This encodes CASSTGTVRETQYF.

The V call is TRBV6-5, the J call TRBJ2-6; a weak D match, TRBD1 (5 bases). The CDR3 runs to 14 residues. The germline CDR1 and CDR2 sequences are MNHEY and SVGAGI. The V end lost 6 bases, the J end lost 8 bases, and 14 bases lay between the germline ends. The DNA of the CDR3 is TGTGCCAGCAGCCTCATGACAGTTTCCAACGTCCTGACTTTC. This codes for CASSLMTVSNVLTF.

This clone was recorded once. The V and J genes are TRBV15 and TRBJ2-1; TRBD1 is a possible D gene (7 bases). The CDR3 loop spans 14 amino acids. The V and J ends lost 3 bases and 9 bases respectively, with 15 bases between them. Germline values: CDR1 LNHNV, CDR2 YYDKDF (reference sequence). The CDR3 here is CATSRAGQSVEQFF. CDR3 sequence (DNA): TGTGCCACCAGCAGGGCGGGACAGTCAGTTGAGCAGTTCTTC.

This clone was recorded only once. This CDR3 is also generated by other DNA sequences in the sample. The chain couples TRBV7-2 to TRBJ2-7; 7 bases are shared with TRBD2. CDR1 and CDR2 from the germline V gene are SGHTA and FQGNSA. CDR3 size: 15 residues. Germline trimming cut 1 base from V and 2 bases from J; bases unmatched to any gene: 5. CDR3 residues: CASSLGAGAAYEQYF. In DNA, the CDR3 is TGTGCCAGCAGCTTAGGGGCGGGAGCGGCCTACGAGCAGTACTTC. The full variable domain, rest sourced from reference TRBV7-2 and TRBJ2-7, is GAGVSQSPSNKVTEKGKDVELRCDPISGHTALYWYRQSLGQGLEFLIYFQGNSAPDKSGLPSDRFSAERTGGSVSTLTIQRTQQEDSAVYLCASSLGAGAAYEQYFGPGTRLTVT.

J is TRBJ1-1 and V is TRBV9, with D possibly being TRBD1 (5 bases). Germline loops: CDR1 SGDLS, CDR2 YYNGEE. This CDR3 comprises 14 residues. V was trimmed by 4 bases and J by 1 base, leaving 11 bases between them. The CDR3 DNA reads TGTGCCAGCAGCTTCGGGGGGGAGAACACTGAAGCTTTCTTT. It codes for CASSFGGENTEAFF.

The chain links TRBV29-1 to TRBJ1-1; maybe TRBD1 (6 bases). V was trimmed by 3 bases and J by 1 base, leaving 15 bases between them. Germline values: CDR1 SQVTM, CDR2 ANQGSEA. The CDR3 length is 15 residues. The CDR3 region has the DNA TGCAGCGTTGAGGGTGGGACAAACTGGAACACTGAAGCTTTCTTT. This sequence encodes CSVEGGTNWNTEAFF.

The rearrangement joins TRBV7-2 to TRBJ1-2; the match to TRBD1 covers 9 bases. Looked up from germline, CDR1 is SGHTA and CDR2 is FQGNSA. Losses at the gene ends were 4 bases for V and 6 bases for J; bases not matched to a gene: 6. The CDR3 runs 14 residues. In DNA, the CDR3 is TGTGCCAGCAGCTCCCGAGGGACAGGGAATGGCTACACCTTC. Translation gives CASSSRGTGNGYTF.

The CDR3 loop reads CSASGTGSGSDTQYF. The CDR3 DNA sequence: TGCAGTGCTAGTGGGACAGGGAGTGGGTCAGATACGCAGTATTTT. The chain joins TRBV20-1 to TRBJ2-3, with TRBD1 matching 9 bases. The J segment lost 4 bases and the V segment lost 3 bases, leaving 8 bases of the junction unmatched. The germline gives CDR1 DFQATT, CDR2 SNEGSKA (reference sequence). CDR3 length: 15 residues.

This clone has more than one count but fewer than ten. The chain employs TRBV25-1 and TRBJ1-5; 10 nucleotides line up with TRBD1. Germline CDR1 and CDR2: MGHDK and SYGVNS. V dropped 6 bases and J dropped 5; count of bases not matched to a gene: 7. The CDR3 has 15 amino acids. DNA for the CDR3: TGTGCCAGCAGCCCCGGGACAGGGGAGCATCAGCCCCAGCATTTT. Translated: CASSPGTGEHQPQHF. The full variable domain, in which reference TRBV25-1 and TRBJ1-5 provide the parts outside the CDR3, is EADIYQTPRYLVIGTGKKITLECSQTMGHDKMYWYQQDPGMELHLIHYSYGVNSTEKGDLSSESTVSRIRTEHFPLTLESARPSHTSQYLCASSPGTGEHQPQHFGDGTRLSIL.

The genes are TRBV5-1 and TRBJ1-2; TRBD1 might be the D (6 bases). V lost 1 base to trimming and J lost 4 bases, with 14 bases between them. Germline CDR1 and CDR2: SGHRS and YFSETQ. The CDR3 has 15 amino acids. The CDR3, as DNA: TGCGCCAGCAGCTTGCGGGCGGACAGTTCCTATGGCTACACCTTC. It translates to CASSLRADSSYGYTF.

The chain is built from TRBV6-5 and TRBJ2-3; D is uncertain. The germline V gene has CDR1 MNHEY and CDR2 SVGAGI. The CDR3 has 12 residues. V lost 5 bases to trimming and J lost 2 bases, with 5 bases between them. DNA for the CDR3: TGTGCCAGCAGTACTCACACAGATACGCAGTATTTT. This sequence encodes CASSTHTDTQYF.

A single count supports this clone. CDR3 coding DNA: TGTGCCAGCACCCGCGGGGGCAGCGGGAGAGGTAATGAGCAGTTCTTC. The encoded protein is CASTRGGSGRGNEQFF. This chain connects TRBV5-4 to TRBJ2-1; TRBD2 matches at 8 bases. CDR3 length: 16 amino acids. CDR1 and CDR2 from the germline V gene are SGHNT and YYREEE (reference sequence). With V trimmed by 6 bases and J by 7 bases, 15 bases remained unmatched.

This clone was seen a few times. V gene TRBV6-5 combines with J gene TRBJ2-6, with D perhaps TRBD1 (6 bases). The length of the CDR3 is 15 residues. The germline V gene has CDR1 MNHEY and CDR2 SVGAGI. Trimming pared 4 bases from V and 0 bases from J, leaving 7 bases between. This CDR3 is CASSWGLSGANVLTF. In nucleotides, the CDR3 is TGTGCCAGCAGTTGGGGGCTCTCTGGGGCCAACGTCCTGACTTTC.

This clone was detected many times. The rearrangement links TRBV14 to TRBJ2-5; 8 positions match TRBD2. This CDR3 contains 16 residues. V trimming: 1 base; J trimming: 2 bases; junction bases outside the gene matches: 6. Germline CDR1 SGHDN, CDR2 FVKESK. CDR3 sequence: CASSQGTSSGQETQYF. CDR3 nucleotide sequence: TGTGCCAGCAGCCAAGGAACTTCTAGCGGGCAAGAGACCCAGTACTTC.

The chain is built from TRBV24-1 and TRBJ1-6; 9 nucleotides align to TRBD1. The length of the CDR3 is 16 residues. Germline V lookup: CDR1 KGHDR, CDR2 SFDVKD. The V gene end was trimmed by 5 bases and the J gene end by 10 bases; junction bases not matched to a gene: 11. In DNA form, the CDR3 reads TGTGCCACCAGTGGTCGGACAGGGGTGCTCGAATCACCCCTCCACTTT. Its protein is CATSGRTGVLESPLHF.

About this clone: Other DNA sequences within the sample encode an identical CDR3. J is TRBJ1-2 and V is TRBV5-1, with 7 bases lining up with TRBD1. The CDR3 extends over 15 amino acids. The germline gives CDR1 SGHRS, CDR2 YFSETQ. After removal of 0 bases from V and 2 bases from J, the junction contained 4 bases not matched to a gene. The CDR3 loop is CASSLGQGTNYGYTF. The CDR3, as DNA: TGCGCCAGCAGCTTGGGACAGGGAACCAACTATGGCTACACCTTC.